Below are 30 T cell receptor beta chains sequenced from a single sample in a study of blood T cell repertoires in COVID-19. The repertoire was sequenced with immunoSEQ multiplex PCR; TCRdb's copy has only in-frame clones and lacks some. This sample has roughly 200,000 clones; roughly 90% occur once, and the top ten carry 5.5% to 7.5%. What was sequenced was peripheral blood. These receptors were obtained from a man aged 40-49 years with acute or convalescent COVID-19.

The CDR3 loop is CASSLDAGKINEQFF. In nucleotides, the CDR3 is TGCGCCAGCAGCTTGGACGCAGGGAAGATCAATGAGCAGTTCTTC. This sequence joins TRBV5-1 and TRBJ2-1; a weak D match, TRBD1 (5 bases). Between the trimmed V and J ends, which lost 0 bases and 6 bases, there was a span of 13 bases. Germline V gene sequence: CDR1 SGHRS, CDR2 YFSETQ. This CDR3 spans 15 amino acids. Using reference TRBV5-1 and TRBJ2-1 for the parts outside the CDR3, the full variable domain is KAGVTQTPRYLIKTRGQQVTLSCSPISGHRSVSWYQQTPGQGLQFLFEYFSETQRNKGNFPGRFSGRQFSNSRSEMNVSTLELGDSALYLCASSLDAGKINEQFFGPGTRLTVL.

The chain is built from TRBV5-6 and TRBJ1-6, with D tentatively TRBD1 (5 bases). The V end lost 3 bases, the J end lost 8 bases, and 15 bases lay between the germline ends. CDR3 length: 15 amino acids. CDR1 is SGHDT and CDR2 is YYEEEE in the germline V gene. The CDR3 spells CASSSVWGVDSPLHF. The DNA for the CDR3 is TGTGCCAGCAGCTCCGTGTGGGGGGTAGATTCACCCCTCCACTTT. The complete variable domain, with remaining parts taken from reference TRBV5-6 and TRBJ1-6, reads DAGVTQSPTHLIKTRGQQVTLRCSPKSGHDTVSWYQQALGQGPQFIFQYYEEEERQRGNFPDRFSGHQFPNYSSELNVNALLLGDSALYLCASSSVWGVDSPLHFGNGTRLTVT.

The CDR3 loop reads CASSQEDRGGAPDTQYF. For the CDR3, the DNA is TGTGCCAGCAGCCAAGAGGATCGCGGGGGGGCACCAGATACGCAGTATTTT. The rearrangement joins TRBV4-2 to TRBJ2-3; 9 bases match TRBD2. Germline lookup yields CDR1 LGHNA and CDR2 YNFKEQ. With V trimmed by 0 bases and J by 4 bases, 8 bases remained unmatched. The CDR3 length is 17 residues.

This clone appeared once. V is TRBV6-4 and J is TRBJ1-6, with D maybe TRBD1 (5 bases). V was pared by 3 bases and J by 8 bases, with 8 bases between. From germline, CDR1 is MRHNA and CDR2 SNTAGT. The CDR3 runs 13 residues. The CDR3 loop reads CASSEKGYSPLHF. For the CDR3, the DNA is TGTGCCAGCAGTGAAAAGGGGTATTCACCCCTCCACTTT.

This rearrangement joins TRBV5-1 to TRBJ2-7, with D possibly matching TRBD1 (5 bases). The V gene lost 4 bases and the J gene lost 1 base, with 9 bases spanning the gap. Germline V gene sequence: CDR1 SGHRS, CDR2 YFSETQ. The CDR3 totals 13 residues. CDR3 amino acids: CASSPTVSYEQYF. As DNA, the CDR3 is TGCGCCAGCAGCCCGACAGTTTCCTACGAGCAGTACTTC.

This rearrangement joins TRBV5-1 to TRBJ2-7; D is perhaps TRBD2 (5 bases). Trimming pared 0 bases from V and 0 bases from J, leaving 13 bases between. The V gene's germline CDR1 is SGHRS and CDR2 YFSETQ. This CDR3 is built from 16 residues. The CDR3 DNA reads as TGCGCCAGCAGCTTGGCGCCGGAGGCGTACTCCTACGAGCAGTACTTC. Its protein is CASSLAPEAYSYEQYF.

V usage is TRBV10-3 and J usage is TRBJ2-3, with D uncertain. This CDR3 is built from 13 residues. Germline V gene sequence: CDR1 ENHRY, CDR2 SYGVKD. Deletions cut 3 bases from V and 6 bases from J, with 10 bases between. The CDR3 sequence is CAISEAPLDTQYF. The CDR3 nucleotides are TGTGCCATCAGTGAAGCCCCTTTGGATACGCAGTATTTT.

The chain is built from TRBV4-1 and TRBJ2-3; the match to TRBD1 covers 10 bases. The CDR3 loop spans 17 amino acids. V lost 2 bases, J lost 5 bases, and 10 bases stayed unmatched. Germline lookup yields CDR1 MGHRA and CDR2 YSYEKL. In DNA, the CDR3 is TGCGCCAGCAGCCAAACTCCCGGGACAGGGGTGGTAGATACGCAGTATTTT. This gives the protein CASSQTPGTGVVDTQYF.

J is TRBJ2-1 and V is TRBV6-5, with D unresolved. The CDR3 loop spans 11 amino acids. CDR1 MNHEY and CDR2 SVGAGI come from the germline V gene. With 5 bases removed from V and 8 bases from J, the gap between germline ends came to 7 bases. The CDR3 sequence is CASSRTHEQFF. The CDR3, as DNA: TGTGCCAGCAGTAGAACACATGAGCAGTTCTTC.

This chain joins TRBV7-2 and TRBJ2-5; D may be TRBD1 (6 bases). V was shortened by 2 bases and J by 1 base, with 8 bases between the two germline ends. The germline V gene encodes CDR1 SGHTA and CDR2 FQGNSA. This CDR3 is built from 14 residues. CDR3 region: CASSLSGVQETQYF. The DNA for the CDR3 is TGTGCCAGCAGCTTATCAGGGGTCCAAGAGACCCAGTACTTC.

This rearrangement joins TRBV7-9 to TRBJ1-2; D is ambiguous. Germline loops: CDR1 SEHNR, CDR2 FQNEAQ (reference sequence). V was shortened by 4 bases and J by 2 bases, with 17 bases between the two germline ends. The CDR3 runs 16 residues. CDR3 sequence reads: CASSSGKKSSNYGYTF. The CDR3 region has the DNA TGTGCCAGCAGCTCCGGGAAAAAGTCTTCGAACTATGGCTACACCTTC.

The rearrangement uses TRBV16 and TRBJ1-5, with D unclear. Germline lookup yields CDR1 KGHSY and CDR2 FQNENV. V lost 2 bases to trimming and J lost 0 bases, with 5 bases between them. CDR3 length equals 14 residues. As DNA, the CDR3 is TGTGCCAGCAGCCAAGAACATAGCAATCAGCCCCAGCATTTT. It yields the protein CASSQEHSNQPQHF.

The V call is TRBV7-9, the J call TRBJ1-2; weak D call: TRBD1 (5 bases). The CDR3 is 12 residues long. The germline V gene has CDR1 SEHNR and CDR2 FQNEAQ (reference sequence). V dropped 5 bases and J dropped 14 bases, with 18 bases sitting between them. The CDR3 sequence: CASSLPGPAGTF. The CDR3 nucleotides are TGTGCCAGCAGCCTGCCGGGACCGGCGGGGACCTTC. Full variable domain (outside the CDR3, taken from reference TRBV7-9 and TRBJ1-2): DTGVSQNPRHKITKRGQNVTFRCDPISEHNRLYWYRQTLGQGPEFLTYFQNEAQLEKSRLLSDRFSAERPKGSFSTLEIQRTEQGDSAMYLCASSLPGPAGTFGSGTRLTVV.

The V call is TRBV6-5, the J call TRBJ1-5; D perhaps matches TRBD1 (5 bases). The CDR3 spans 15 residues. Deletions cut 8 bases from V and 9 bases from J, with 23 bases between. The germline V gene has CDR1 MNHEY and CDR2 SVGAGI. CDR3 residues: CASARGTELPRPQHF. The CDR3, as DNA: TGTGCCAGCGCACGGGGGACGGAATTACCTCGGCCCCAGCATTTT.

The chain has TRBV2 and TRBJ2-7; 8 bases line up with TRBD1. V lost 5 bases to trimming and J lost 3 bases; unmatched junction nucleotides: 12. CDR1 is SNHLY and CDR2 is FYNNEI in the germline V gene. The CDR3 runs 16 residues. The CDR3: CASSQKVGTGSYEQYF. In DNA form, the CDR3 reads TGTGCCAGCAGTCAAAAGGTTGGGACAGGAAGCTACGAGCAGTACTTC. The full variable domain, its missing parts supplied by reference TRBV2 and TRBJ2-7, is EPEVTQTPSHQVTQMGQEVILRCVPISNHLYFYWYRQILGQKVEFLVSFYNNEISEKSEIFDDQFSVERPDGSNFTLKIRSTKLEDSAMYFCASSQKVGTGSYEQYFGPGTRLTVT.

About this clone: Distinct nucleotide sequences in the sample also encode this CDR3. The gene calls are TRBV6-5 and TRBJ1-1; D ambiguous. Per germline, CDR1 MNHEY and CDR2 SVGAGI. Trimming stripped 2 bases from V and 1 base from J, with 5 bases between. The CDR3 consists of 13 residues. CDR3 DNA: TGTGCCAGCAGTTACAACAGGAACACTGAAGCTTTCTTT. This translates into CASSYNRNTEAFF.

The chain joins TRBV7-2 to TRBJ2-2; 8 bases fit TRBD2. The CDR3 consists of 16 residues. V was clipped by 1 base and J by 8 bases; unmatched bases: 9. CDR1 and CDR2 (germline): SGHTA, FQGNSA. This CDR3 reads CASSLGGTRGPGELFF. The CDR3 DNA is TGTGCCAGCAGCTTAGGAGGGACTAGAGGTCCGGGGGAGCTGTTTTTT.

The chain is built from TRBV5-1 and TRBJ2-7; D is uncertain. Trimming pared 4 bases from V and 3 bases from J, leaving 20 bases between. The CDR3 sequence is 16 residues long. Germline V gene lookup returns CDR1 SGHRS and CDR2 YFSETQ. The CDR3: CASSPIPATTGYEQYF. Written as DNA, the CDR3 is TGCGCCAGCAGCCCCATCCCCGCTACGACGGGCTACGAGCAGTACTTC. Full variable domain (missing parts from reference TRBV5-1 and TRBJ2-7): KAGVTQTPRYLIKTRGQQVTLSCSPISGHRSVSWYQQTPGQGLQFLFEYFSETQRNKGNFPGRFSGRQFSNSRSEMNVSTLELGDSALYLCASSPIPATTGYEQYFGPGTRLTVT.

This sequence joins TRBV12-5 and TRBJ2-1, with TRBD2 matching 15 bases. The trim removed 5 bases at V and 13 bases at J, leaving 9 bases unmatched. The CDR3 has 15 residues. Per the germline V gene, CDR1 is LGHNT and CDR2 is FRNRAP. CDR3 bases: TGTGCTAGTGGTCCATCCGGACTAGCGGGGGGGCTACAGTTCTTC. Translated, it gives CASGPSGLAGGLQFF.

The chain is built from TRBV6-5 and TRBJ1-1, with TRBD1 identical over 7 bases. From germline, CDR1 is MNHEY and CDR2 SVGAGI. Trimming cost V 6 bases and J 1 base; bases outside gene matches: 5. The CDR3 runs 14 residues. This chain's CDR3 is CASRTGQRNTEAFF. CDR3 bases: TGTGCCAGCAGAACGGGACAGCGGAACACTGAAGCTTTCTTT.

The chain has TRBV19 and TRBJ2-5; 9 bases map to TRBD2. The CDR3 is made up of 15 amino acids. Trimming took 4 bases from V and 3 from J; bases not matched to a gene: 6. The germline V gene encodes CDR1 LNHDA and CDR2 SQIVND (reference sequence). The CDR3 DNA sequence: TGTGCCAGTAGTACCCTTAGCGGGGGTGAAGAGACCCAGTACTTC. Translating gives CASSTLSGGEETQYF.

The CDR3 DNA is TGTGCCAGCAGTGCCCCTAGGCTAGCGGGGGAAGAGACCCAGTACTTC. It codes for CASSAPRLAGEETQYF. The V and J genes are TRBV2 and TRBJ2-5; 10 bases agree with TRBD2. The CDR3 has 16 residues. J lost 3 bases, V lost 4 bases, and 8 bases had no gene match. Germline CDR1 reads SNHLY; CDR2 reads FYNNEI. The full variable domain, completed using reference TRBV2 and TRBJ2-5, is EPEVTQTPSHQVTQMGQEVILRCVPISNHLYFYWYRQILGQKVEFLVSFYNNEISEKSEIFDDQFSVERPDGSNFTLKIRSTKLEDSAMYFCASSAPRLAGEETQYFGPGTRLLVL.

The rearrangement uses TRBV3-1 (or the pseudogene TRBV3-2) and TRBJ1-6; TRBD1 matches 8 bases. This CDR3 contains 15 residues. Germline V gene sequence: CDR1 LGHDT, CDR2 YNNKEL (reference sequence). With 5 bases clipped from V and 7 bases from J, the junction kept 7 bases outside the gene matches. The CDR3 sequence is CASSRSRDRNSPLHF. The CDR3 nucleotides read TGTGCCAGCAGCAGATCCCGGGACAGGAATTCACCCCTCCACTTT.

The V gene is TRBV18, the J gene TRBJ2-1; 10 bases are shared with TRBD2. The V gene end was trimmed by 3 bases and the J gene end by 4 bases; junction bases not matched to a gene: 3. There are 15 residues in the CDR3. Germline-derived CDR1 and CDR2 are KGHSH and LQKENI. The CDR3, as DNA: TGTGCCAGCTCACCTCTAGCGGGGGCGTACAATGAGCAGTTCTTC. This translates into CASSPLAGAYNEQFF.

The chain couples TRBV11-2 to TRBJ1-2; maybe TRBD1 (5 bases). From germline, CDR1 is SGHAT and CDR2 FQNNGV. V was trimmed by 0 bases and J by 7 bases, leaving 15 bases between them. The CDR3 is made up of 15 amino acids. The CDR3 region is CASSLETAVGGGYTF. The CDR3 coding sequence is TGTGCCAGCAGCTTAGAAACGGCCGTCGGGGGTGGCTACACCTTC.

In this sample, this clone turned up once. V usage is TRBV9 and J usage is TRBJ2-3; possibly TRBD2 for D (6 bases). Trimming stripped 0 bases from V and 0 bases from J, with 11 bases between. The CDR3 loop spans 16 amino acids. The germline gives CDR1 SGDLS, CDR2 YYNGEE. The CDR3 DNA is TGTGCCAGCAGCGTAGAGGAGGGGCGGAGCACAGATACGCAGTATTTT. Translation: CASSVEEGRSTDTQYF.

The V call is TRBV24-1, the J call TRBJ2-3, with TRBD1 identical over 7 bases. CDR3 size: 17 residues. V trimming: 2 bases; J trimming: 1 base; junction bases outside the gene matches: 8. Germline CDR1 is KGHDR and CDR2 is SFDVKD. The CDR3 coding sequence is TGTGCCACCAGTGATTGGGGAACAGGGGTCCGCACAGATACGCAGTATTTT. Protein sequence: CATSDWGTGVRTDTQYF.

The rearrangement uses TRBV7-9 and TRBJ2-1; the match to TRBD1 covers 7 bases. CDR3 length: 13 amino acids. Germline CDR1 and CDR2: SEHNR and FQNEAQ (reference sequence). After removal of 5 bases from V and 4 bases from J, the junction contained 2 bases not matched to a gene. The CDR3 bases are TGTGCCAGCAGCCAGGGACAGTACAATGAGCAGTTCTTC. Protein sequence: CASSQGQYNEQFF.

In DNA, the CDR3 is TGTGCCAGCAGTTTAGCCCGTCGGTCACCCCTCCACTTT. It is translated as CASSLARRSPLHF. V is TRBV27 and J is TRBJ1-6; the D is unclear. Germline CDR1 reads MNHEY; CDR2 reads SMNVEV (reference sequence). The CDR3 runs to 13 residues. V shed 2 bases and J shed 10 bases, with 9 bases lying between them.

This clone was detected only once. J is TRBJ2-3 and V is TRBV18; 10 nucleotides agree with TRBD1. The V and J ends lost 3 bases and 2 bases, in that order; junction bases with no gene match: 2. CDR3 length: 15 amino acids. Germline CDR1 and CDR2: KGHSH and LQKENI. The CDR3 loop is CASSPGQGITDTQYF. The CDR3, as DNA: TGTGCCAGCTCACCGGGACAGGGGATCACAGATACGCAGTATTTT.